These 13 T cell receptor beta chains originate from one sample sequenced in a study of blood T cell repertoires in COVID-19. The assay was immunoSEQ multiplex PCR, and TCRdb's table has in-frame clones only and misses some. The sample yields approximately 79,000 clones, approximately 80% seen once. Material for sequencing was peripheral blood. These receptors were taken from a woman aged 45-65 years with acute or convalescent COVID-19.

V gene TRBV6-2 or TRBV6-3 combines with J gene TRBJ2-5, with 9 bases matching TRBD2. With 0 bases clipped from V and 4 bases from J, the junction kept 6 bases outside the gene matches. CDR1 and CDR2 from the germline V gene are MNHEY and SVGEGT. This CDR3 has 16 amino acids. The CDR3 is CASSYSWTSVGETQYF. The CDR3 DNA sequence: TGTGCCAGCAGTTACTCCTGGACTAGCGTGGGAGAGACCCAGTACTTC.

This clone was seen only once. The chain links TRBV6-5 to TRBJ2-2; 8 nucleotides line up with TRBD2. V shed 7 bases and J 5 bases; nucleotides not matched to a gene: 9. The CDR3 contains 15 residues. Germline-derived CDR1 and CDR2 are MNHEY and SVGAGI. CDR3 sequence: CASIPGGVGTGELFF. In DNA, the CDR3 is TGTGCCAGCATCCCGGGGGGGGTTGGGACCGGGGAGCTGTTTTTT.

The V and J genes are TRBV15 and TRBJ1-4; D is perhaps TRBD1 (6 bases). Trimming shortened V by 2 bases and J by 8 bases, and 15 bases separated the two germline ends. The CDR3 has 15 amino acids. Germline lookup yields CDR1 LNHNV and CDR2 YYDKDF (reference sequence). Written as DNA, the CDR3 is TGTGCCACCAGCAGATTCCAACAGGGAAACGAAAAACTGTTTTTT. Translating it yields CATSRFQQGNEKLFF.

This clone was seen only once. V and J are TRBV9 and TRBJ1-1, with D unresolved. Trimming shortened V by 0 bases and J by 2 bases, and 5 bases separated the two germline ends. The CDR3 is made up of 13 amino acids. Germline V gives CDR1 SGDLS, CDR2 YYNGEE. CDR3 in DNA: TGTGCCAGCAGCGTAGCCAGTAACACTGAAGCTTTCTTT. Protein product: CASSVASNTEAFF. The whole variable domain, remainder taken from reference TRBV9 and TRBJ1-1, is DSGVTQTPKHLITATGQRVTLRCSPRSGDLSVYWYQQSLDQGLQFLIQYYNGEERAKGNILERFSAQQFPDLHSELNLSSLELGDSALYFCASSVASNTEAFFGQGTRLTVV.

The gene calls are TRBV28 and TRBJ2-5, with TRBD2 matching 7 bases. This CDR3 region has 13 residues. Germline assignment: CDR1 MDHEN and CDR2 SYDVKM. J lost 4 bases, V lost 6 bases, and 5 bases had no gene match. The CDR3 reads CASSLGRVETQYF. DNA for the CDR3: TGTGCCAGCAGCCTAGGGAGGGTAGAGACCCAGTACTTC.

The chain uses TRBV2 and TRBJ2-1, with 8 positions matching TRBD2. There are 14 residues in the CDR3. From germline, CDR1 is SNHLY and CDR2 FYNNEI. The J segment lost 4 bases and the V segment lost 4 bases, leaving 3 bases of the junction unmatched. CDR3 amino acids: CASSVERGYNEQFF. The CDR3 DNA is TGTGCCAGCAGTGTCGAGCGGGGGTACAATGAGCAGTTCTTC.

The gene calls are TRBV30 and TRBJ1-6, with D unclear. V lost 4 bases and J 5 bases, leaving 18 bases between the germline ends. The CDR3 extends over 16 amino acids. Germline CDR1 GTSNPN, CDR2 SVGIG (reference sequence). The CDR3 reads CAWTLTGGIDNSPLHF. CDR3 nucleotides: TGTGCCTGGACCCTAACGGGAGGCATCGATAATTCACCCCTCCACTTT. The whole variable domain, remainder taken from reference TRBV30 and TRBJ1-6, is SQTIHQWPATLVQPVGSPLSLECTVEGTSNPNLYWYRQAAGRGLQLLFYSVGIGQISSEVPQNLSASRPQDRQFILSSKKLLLSDSGFYLCAWTLTGGIDNSPLHFGNGTRLTVT.

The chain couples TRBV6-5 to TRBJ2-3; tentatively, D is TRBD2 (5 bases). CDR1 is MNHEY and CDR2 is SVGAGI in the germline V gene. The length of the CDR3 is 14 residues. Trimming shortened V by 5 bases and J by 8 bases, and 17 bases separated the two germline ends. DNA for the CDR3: TGTGCCAGCAGTACGGGGTGGGGTGGAACTACGCAGTATTTT. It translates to CASSTGWGGTTQYF.

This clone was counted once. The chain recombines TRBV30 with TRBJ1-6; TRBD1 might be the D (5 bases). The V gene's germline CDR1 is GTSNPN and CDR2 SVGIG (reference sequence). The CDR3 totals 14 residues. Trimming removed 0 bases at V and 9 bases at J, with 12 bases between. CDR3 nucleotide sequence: TGTGCCTGGAGTGTGGCCTCAAGGGGTTCACCCCTCCACTTT. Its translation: CAWSVASRGSPLHF.

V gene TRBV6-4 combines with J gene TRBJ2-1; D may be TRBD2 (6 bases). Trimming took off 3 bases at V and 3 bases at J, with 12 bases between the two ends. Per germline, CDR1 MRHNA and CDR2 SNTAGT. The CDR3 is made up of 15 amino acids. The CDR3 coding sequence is TGTGCCAGCAGTGATGAGGCGGGAAGCTACAATGAGCAGTTCTTC. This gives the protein CASSDEAGSYNEQFF.

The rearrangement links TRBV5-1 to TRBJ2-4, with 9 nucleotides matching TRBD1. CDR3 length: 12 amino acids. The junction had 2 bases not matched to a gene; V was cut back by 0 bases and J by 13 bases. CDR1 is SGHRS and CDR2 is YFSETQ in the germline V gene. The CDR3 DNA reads TGCGCCAGCAGCTTGGCGGGACAGGGACAGTACTTC. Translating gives CASSLAGQGQYF.

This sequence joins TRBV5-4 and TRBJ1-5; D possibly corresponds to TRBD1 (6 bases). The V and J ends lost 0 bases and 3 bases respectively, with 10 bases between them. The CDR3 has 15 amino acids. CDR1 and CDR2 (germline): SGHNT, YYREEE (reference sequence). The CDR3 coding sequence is TGTGCCAGCAGCTTGGGGGCAGGGGACAATCAGCCCCAGCATTTT. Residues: CASSLGAGDNQPQHF.

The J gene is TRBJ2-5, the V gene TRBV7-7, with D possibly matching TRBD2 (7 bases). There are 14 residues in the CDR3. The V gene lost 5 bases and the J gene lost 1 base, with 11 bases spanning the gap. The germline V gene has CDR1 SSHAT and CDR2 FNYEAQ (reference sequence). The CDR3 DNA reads TGTGCCAGCAGCCCCCGGGGGGCCCAAGAGACCCAGTACTTC. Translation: CASSPRGAQETQYF. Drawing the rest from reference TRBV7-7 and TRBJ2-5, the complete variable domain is GAGVSQSPRYKVTKRGQDVTLRCDPISSHATLYWYQQALGQGPEFLTYFNYEAQPDKSGLPSDRFSAERPEGSISTLTIQRTEQRDSAMYRCASSPRGAQETQYFGPGTRLLVL.